This T cell receptor (beta chain) appears in the sequencing data of a study of cytomegalovirus exposure and HLA in healthy donors. The V end was cut by 3 bases, the J end by 3 bases, with 12 bases between. Germline CDR1 and CDR2: SEHNR and FQNEAQ (reference sequence). The CDR3 is 14 residues long. As regards this clone: Its antigen remains unidentified.

General observations from the study: Researchers reportedly found TCR beta sequences accurately predicted most subjects' HLA-A and HLA-B alleles. Sequencing likely generated an artifact that appeared as a cluster of highly shared sequence variants.

The study ran its PCR with 60 Vbeta and 13 Jbeta primers. Some clones are missing from TCRdb's copy, which holds only in-frame ones; the method was immunoSEQ multiplex PCR. The data contain around 130,000 clones, approximately 80% of them singletons. The source of this sequence is a woman in her thirties or forties in good health and CMV-seropositive. The material sequenced was PBMCs. The V call is TRBV7-9, the J call TRBJ2-7; a weak D match, TRBD2 (5 bases). CDR3 sequence reads: CASSFSLASYEQYF. CDR3 nucleotides: TGTGCCAGCAGCTTTAGTCTAGCTAGCTACGAGCAGTACTTC.